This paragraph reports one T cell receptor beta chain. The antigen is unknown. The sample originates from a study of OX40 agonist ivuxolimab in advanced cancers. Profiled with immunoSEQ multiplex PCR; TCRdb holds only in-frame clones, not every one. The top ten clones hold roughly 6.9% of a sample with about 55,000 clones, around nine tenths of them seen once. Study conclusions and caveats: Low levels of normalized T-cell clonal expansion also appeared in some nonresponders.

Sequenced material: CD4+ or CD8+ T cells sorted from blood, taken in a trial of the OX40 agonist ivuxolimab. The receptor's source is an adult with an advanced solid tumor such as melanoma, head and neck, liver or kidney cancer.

The CDR3 region has the DNA TGCAGCGTTGAAGCTGGGGGAGCTAACTATGGCTACACCTTC. It codes for CSVEAGGANYGYTF. V gene TRBV29-1 combines with J gene TRBJ1-2; perhaps TRBD1 as D (5 bases). The CDR3 is 14 amino acids. Looked up from germline, CDR1 is SQVTM and CDR2 is ANQGSEA. Trimming shortened V by 1 base and J by 0 bases, and 9 bases separated the two germline ends.